This TCR beta chain was documented in a study of blood T cell repertoires in COVID-19 (dated by TCRdb to about 2020). As for the study more broadly: The collaborator samples originated in the United States, Italy and Spain and spanned the acute and convalescent phases of COVID-19. The prospective study material was composed of cDNA or gDNA derived from T cells, B-cell-depleted T cells, or PBMCs. Deeply sampled blood TCRbeta repertoires from subjects exposed to, actively infected with, or recovered from COVID-19 were included in the dataset. The repertoires were released in a freely available public database meant as a resource for research on the immune response to SARS-CoV-2. Samples came from the ongoing ImmuneRACE study (first 160 participants) plus 1,254 subjects from 6 global collaborators. Sample metadata almost always included a de-identified subject ID, COVID-19 status, age in years and sex. Where available, HLA class I and class II types were taken from metadata supplied by the sample provider and were not determined by assay-based typing.

To note about this clone: It lacks a known antigen. Base qualities are not recorded, but no much larger clone differs from it by a single base.

The CDR3 spans 15 residues, from the cysteine through the phenylalanine. Just the 45-base CDR3 DNA is kept, in frame starting at base 1. The germline V gene provides CDR1 MGHDK and CDR2 SYGVNS. V drops 0 bases and J drops 4 bases, leaving 12 bases in between. General findings and caveats noted by the study authors: The amount of clinical and demographic metadata varied by source and participant and was provided uncurated.

TCRbeta CDR3 regions were amplified from genomic DNA using the immunoSEQ Assay, a bias-controlled multiplex PCR. Per the source publication's procedure: Within the assay, amplification of reference gene primers was used to estimate how many nucleated cells each sample contained. To quantify the absolute abundance of each unique TCRbeta CDR3 rearrangement, sequence reads were collapsed and filtered. For each sample, productive Simpson clonality was calculated by taking the square root of Simpson's diversity index across productive rearrangements. The table was pulled from immuneACCESS by TCRdb, which kept in-frame rearrangements only. Such tables lose some clones; where checked, under half of the loss comes from unresolved V genes, and the rest has no known cause. From that table come the V and J calls and clone size; the DNA was used to work out D and trimming. This sample holds 300,000 or so clones; about 90% were observed only once. The top ten constitute under 3% of the sample.

At one collaborating source in Seattle, patients were enrolled during active infection and were followed longitudinally through the course of disease. Each collaborating institution followed its own protocols to collect whole blood in K2EDTA tubes. For TCRbeta analysis, collaborators shipped samples as frozen whole blood, isolated PBMCs, or DNA extracted from either of those sample types. The chain employs TRBV25-1 and TRBJ1-2; TRBD1 is a weak D gene call, 6 bases matching. Sample: peripheral blood. This TCR was recovered from a woman younger than 45 with COVID-19, enrolled during active disease. CDR3 loop: CASSEYWGPSYGYTF. The nucleotides read TGTGCCAGCAGTGAATATTGGGGGCCGAGCTATGGCTACACCTTC.